The 9 T cell receptor beta chains given below trace back to one sample, sequenced in a study of control samples from healthy donors and cancer patients. Libraries were prepared by immunoSEQ multiplex PCR; TCRdb keeps only in-frame clonotypes and omits some of them. This table has over 200,000 clones, around 79% appearing once. Sequencing used PBMCs. The origin of the receptors is a woman aged 60-75 years with lung cancer.

The rearrangement uses TRBV3-1 (or the pseudogene TRBV3-2) and TRBJ2-7; weak D call: TRBD2 (6 bases). This CDR3 is 14 amino acids long. CDR1 LGHDT and CDR2 YNNKEL come from the germline V gene (reference sequence). Deletions cut 4 bases from V and 6 bases from J, with 16 bases between. The CDR3 reads CASSLVSGESEQYF. The DNA of the CDR3 is TGTGCCAGCAGCCTCGTGTCGGGGGAGTCCGAGCAGTACTTC.

In DNA form, the CDR3 reads TGTGCCTGGAGCGAGACAGGGCATCAGCCCCAGCATTTT. Encoded protein: CAWSETGHQPQHF. The V and J genes are TRBV30 and TRBJ1-5; 7 bases match TRBD1. CDR3 length: 13 amino acids. The J segment lost 5 bases and the V segment lost 3 bases, leaving 4 bases of the junction unmatched. Germline lookup yields CDR1 GTSNPN and CDR2 SVGIG (reference sequence).

The gene calls are TRBV28 and TRBJ1-1, with TRBD1 matching over 8 bases. CDR1 and CDR2 from the germline V gene are MDHEN and SYDVKM. The CDR3 contains 14 residues. V lost 7 bases, J lost 1 base, and 5 bases stayed unmatched. The CDR3 DNA follows: TGTGCCAGCATCTCGACAGGGGCGAACACTGAAGCTTTCTTT. Its translation: CASISTGANTEAFF.

This sequence joins TRBV3-1 (or the pseudogene TRBV3-2) and TRBJ1-5; 8 bases match TRBD1. The V and J ends lost 1 base and 6 bases, in that order; junction bases with no gene match: 5. The germline CDR1 and CDR2 sequences are LGHDT and YNNKEL (reference sequence). The CDR3 contains 15 residues. CDR3 loop: CASSQVQGAGQPQHF. CDR3 DNA: TGTGCCAGCAGCCAAGTTCAGGGGGCGGGTCAGCCCCAGCATTTT.

The V and J genes are TRBV5-1 and TRBJ2-1; 9 bases are shared with TRBD1. Unmatched junction bases numbered 2, after V lost 0 bases and J lost 1 base. The CDR3 totals 16 residues. From germline, CDR1 is SGHRS and CDR2 YFSETQ. CDR3 DNA: TGCGCCAGCAGCTTGGTTGGGACAGGGTCCTACAATGAGCAGTTCTTC. Protein: CASSLVGTGSYNEQFF.

V usage is TRBV18 and J usage is TRBJ1-5; possibly TRBD1 for D (5 bases). From germline, CDR1 is KGHSH and CDR2 LQKENI. The V end lost 6 bases, the J end lost 11 bases, and 20 bases lay between the germline ends. The CDR3 consists of 14 residues. The CDR3 spells CASSPESVSGAQHF. The CDR3 nucleotides read TGTGCCAGCTCCCCCGAGTCGGTCTCGGGGGCCCAGCATTTT.

The rearrangement uses TRBV18 and TRBJ2-2; D is perhaps TRBD2 (6 bases). The V end lost 5 bases, the J end lost 7 bases, and 14 bases lay between the germline ends. CDR3 length equals 14 residues. In germline, CDR1 is KGHSH, CDR2 LQKENI. CDR3 in amino acids: CASSSSGGYGELFF. The CDR3 region has the DNA TGTGCCAGCTCAAGCTCTGGAGGGTACGGGGAGCTGTTTTTT.

This clone was found once. The chain is built from TRBV18 and TRBJ2-2, with TRBD1 identical over 8 bases. The V gene end was trimmed by 3 bases and the J gene end by 0 bases; junction bases not matched to a gene: 0. The CDR3 has 15 amino acids. Germline V CDR1 and CDR2: KGHSH, LQKENI. The CDR3 DNA follows: TGTGCCAGCTCACCGGGACAGGCGAACACCGGGGAGCTGTTTTTT. Encoded protein: CASSPGQANTGELFF. The whole variable domain, filled in from reference TRBV18 and TRBJ2-2, reads NAGVMQNPRHLVRRRGQEARLRCSPMKGHSHVYWYRQLPEEGLKFMVYLQKENIIDESGMPKERFSAEFPKEGPSILRIQQVVRGDSAAYFCASSPGQANTGELFFGEGSRLTVL.

The V and J genes are TRBV5-1 and TRBJ2-3; D may be TRBD2 (5 bases). Germline loops: CDR1 SGHRS, CDR2 YFSETQ. CDR3 length: 15 amino acids. Between the trimmed V and J ends, which lost 0 bases and 5 bases, there was a span of 13 bases. This chain's CDR3 is CASSLERQLGDTQYF. The CDR3 nucleotides are TGCGCCAGCAGCTTGGAGCGGCAATTAGGAGATACGCAGTATTTT.